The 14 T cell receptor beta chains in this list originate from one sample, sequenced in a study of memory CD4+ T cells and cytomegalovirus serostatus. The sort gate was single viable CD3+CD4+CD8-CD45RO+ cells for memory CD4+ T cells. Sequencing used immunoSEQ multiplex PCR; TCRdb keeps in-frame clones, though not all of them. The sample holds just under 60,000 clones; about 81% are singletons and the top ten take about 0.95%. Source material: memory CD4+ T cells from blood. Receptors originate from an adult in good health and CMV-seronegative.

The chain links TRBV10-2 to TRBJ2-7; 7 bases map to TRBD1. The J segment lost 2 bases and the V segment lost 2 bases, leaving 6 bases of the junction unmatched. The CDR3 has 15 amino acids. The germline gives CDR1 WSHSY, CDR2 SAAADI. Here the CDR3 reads CASSERAGGPYEQYF. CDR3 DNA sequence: TGCGCCAGCAGTGAGAGGGCAGGGGGTCCCTACGAGCAGTACTTC.

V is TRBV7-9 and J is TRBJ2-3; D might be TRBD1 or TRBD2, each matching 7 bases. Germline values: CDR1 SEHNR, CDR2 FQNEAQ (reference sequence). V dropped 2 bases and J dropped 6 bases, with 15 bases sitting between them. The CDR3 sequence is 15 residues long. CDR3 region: CASSLLARGGDTQYF. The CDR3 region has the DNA TGTGCCAGCAGCTTACTTGCCAGGGGGGGGGATACGCAGTATTTT. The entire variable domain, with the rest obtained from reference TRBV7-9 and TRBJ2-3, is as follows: DTGVSQNPRHKITKRGQNVTFRCDPISEHNRLYWYRQTLGQGPEFLTYFQNEAQLEKSRLLSDRFSAERPKGSFSTLEIQRTEQGDSAMYLCASSLLARGGDTQYFGPGTRLTVL.

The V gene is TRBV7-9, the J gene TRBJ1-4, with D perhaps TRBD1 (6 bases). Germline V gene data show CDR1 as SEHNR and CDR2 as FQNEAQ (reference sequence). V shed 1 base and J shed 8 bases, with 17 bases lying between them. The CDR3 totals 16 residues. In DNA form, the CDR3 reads TGTGCCAGCAGCTTAGTTTCTGGGGGCTTTGGAGAAAAACTGTTTTTT. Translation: CASSLVSGGFGEKLFF.

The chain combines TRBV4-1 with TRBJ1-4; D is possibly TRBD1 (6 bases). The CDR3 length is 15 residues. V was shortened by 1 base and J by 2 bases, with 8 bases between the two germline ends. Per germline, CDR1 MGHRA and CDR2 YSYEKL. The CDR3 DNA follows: TGCGCCAGCAGCCAAGCAGGACAGACTAATGAAAAACTGTTTTTT. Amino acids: CASSQAGQTNEKLFF.

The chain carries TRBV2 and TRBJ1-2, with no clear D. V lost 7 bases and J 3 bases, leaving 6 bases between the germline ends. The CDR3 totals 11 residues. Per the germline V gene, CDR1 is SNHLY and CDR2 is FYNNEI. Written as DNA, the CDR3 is TGTGCCAGCAAGGTCTACTATGGCTACACCTTC. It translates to CASKVYYGYTF.

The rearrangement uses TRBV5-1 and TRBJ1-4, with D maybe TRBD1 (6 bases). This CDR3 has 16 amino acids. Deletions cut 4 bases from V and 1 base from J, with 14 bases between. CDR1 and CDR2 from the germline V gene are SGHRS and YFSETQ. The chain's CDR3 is CASSGGAIQTNEKLFF. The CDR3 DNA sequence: TGCGCCAGCAGCGGGGGCGCGATCCAAACTAATGAAAAACTGTTTTTT.

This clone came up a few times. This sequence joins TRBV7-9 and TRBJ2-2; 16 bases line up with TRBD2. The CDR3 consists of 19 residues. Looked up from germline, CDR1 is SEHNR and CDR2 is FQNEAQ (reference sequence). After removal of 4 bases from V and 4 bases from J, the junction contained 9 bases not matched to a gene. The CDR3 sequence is CASSCTGTSGRVCTGELFF. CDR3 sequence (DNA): TGTGCCAGCAGCTGTACCGGGACTAGCGGGAGGGTGTGCACCGGGGAGCTGTTTTTT. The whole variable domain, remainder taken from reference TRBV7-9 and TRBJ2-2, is DTGVSQNPRHKITKRGQNVTFRCDPISEHNRLYWYRQTLGQGPEFLTYFQNEAQLEKSRLLSDRFSAERPKGSFSTLEIQRTEQGDSAMYLCASSCTGTSGRVCTGELFFGEGSRLTVL.

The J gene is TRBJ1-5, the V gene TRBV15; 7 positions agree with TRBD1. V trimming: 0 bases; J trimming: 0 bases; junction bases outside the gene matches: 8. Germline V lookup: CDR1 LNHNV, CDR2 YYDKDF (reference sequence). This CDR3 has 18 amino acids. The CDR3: CATSRDWDSYYSNQPQHF. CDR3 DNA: TGTGCCACCAGCAGAGATTGGGACAGCTATTATAGCAATCAGCCCCAGCATTTT.

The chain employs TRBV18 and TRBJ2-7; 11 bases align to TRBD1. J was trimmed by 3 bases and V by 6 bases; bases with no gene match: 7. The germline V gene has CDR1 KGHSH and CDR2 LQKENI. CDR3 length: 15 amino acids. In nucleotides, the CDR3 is TGTGCCAGCTCCCTTTTGGGACAGGGGGGCTACGAGCAGTACTTC. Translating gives CASSLLGQGGYEQYF.

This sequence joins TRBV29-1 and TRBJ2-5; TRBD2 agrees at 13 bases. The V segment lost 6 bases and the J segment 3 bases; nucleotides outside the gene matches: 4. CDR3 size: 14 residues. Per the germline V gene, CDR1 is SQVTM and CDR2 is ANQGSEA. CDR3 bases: TGCAGCGTGCAGACTAGCGGGAGGAAAGAGACCCAGTACTTC. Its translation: CSVQTSGRKETQYF. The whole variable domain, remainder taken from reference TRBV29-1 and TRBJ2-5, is SAVISQKPSRDICQRGTSLTIQCQVDSQVTMMFWYRQQPGQSLTLIATANQGSEATYESGFVIDKFPISRPNLTFSTLTVSNMSPEDSSIYLCSVQTSGRKETQYFGPGTRLLVL.

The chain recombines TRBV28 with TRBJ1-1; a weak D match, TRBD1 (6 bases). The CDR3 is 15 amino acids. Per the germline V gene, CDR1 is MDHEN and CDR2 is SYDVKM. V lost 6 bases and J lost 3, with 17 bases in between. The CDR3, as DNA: TGTGCCAGCAGACCCTCAGGGGAGGGAGACACTGAAGCTTTCTTT. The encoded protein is CASRPSGEGDTEAFF.

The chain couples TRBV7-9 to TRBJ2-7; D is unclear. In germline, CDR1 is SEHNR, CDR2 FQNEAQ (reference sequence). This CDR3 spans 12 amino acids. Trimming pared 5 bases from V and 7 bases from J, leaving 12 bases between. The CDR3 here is CASSPIGREQYF. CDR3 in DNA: TGTGCCAGCAGCCCGATTGGTCGGGAGCAGTACTTC.

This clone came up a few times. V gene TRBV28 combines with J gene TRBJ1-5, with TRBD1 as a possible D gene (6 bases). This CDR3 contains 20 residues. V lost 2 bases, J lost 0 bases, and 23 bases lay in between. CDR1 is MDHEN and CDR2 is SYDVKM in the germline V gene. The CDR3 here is CASSLVLQGPGGNSNQPQHF. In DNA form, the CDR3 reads TGTGCCAGCAGTTTAGTTCTACAGGGCCCGGGCGGAAATAGCAATCAGCCCCAGCATTTT.

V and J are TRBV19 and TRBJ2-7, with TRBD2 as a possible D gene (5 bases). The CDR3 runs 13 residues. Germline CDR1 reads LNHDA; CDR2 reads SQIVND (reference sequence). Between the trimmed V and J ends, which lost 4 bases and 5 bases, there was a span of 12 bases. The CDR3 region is CASSRIHGNEQYF. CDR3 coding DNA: TGTGCCAGTAGTAGGATCCACGGGAACGAGCAGTACTTC.